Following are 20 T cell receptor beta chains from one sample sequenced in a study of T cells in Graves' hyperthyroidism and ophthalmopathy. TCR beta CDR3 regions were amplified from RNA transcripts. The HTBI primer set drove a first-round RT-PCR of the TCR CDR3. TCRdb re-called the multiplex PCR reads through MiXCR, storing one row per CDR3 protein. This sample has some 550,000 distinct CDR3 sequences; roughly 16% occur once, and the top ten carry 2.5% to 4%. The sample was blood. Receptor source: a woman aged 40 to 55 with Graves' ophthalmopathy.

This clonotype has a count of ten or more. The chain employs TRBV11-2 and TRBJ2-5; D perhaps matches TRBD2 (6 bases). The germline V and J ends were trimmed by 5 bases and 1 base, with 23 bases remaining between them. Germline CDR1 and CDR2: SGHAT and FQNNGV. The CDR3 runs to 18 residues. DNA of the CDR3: TGTGCCAGCAGCCCGAGCTTATCAACGGGACTTCTCCAAGAGACCCAGTACTTC. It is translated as CASSPSLSTGLLQETQYF. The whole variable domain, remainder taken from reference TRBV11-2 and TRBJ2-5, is EAGVAQSPRYKIIEKRQSVAFWCNPISGHATLYWYQQILGQGPKLLIQFQNNGVVDDSQLPKDRFSAERLKGVDSTLKIQPAKLEDSAVYLCASSPSLSTGLLQETQYFGPGTRLLVL.

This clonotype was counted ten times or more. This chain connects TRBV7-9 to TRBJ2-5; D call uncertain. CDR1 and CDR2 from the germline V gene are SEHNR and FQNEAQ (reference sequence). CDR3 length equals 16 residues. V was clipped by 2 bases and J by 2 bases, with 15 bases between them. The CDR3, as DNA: TGTGCCAGCAGCTTATCAACGACCGAATTTCAAGAGACCCAGTACTTC. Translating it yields CASSLSTTEFQETQYF.

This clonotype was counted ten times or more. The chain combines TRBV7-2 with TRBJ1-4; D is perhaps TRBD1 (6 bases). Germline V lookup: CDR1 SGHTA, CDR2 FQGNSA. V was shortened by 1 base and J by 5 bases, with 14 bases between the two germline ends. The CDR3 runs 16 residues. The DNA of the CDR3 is TGTGCCAGCAGCTTAGGAAGAGGGGGACGGAATGAAAAACTGTTTTTT. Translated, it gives CASSLGRGGRNEKLFF.

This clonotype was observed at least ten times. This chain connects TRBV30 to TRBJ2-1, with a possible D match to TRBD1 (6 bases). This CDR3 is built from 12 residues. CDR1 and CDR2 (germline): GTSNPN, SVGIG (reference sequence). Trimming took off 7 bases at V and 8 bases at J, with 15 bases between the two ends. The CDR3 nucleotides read TGTGCCTCCACAGGGTTGGGCGATGAGCAGTTCTTC. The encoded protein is CASTGLGDEQFF.

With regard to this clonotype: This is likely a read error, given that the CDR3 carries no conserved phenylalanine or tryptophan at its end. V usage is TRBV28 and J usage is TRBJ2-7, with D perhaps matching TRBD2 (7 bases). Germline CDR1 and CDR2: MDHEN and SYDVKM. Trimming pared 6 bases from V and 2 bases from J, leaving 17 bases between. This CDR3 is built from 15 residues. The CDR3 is CASRPSGGPPYEQYL. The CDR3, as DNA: TGTGCCAGCAGACCTTCCGGGGGGCCCCCCTACGAGCAGTACCTC.

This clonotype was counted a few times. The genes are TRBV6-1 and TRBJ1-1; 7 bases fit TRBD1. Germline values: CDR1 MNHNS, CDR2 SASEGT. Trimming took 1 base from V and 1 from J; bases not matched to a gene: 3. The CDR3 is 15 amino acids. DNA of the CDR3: TGTGCCAGCAGTGAAGGCGCAGGGGGGAACACTGAAGCTTTCTTT. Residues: CASSEGAGGNTEAFF.

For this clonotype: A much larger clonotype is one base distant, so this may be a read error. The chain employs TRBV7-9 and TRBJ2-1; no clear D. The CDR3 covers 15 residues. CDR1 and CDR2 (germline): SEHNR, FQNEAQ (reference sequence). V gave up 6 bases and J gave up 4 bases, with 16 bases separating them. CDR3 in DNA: TGTGCCAGCAGGAGTGGGATAGGAGTTTACAATGAGCAGTTCTTC. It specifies CASRSGIGVYNEQFF. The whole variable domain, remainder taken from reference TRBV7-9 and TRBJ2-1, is DTGVSQNPRHKITKRGQNVTFRCDPISEHNRLYWYRQTLGQGPEFLTYFQNEAQLEKSRLLSDRFSAERPKGSFSTLEIQRTEQGDSAMYLCASRSGIGVYNEQFFGPGTRLTVL.

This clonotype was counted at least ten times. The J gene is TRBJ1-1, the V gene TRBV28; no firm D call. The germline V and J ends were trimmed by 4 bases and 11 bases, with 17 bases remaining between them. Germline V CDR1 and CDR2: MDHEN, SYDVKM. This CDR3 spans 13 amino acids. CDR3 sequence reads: CASSYPLRGMAFF. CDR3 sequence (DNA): TGTGCCAGCAGTTACCCCCTGCGGGGAATGGCTTTCTTT.

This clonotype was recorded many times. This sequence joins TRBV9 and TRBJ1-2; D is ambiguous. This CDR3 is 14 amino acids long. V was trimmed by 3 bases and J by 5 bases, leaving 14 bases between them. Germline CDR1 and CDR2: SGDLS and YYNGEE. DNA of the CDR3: TGTGCCAGCAGCGGATCTACAGTAATATATGGCTACACCTTC. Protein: CASSGSTVIYGYTF.

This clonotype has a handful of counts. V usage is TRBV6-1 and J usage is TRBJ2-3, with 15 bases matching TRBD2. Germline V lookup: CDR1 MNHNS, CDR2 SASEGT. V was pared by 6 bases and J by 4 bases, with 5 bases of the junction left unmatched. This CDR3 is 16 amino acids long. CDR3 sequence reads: CASRWTSGGVADTQYF. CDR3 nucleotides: TGTGCCAGCAGATGGACTAGCGGGGGGGTGGCAGATACGCAGTATTTT.

The chain's CDR3 is CASSTLSPGVHGYTF. CDR3 in DNA: TGTGCCAGCAGTACCCTGAGTCCAGGCGTCCATGGCTACACCTTC. The chain joins TRBV6-1 to TRBJ1-2; D call uncertain. This CDR3 region has 15 residues. Trimming shortened V by 5 bases and J by 6 bases, and 19 bases separated the two germline ends. Germline V gene sequence: CDR1 MNHNS, CDR2 SASEGT.

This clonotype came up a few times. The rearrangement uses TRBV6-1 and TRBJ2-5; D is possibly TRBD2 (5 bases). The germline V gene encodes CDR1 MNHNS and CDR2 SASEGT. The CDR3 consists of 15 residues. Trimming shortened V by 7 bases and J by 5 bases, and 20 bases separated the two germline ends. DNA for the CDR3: TGTGCCAGCATACGGGGAGCGTTTGGTAGGGAGACCCAGTACTTC. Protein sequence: CASIRGAFGRETQYF.

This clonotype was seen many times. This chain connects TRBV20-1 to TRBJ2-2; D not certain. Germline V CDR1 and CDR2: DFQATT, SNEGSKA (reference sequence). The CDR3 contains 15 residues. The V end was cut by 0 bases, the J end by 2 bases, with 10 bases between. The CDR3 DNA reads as TGCAGTGCTAGAGAGCCGTATTCAAACACCGGGGAGCTGTTTTTT. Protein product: CSAREPYSNTGELFF.

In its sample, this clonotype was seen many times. The CDR3 DNA sequence: TGTGCCAGCAGCGGGGACAGGGTGGGTGTAGAGACCCAGTACTTC. It codes for CASSGDRVGVETQYF. The chain recombines TRBV2 with TRBJ2-5; the match to TRBD1 covers 9 bases. CDR3 size: 15 residues. V shed 6 bases and J 4 bases; nucleotides not matched to a gene: 9. In germline, CDR1 is SNHLY, CDR2 FYNNEI.

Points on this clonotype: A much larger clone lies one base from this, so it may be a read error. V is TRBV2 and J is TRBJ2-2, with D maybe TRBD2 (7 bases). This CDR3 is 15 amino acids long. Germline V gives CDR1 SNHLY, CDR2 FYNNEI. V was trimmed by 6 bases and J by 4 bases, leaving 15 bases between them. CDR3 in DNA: TGTGCCAGCAGCACCGGAGGGGGGGGCACCGGGGAGCTGTTTTTT. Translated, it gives CASSTGGGGTGELFF. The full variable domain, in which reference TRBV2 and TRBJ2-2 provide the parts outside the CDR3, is EPEVTQTPSHQVTQMGQEVILRCVPISNHLYFYWYRQILGQKVEFLVSFYNNEISEKSEIFDDQFSVERPDGSNFTLKIRSTKLEDSAMYFCASSTGGGGTGELFFGEGSRLTVL.

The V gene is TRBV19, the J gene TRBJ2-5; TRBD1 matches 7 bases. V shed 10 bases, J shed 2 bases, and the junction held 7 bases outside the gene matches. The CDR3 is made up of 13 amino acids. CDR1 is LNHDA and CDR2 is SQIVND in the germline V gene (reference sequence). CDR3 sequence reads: CATRGTAQETQYF. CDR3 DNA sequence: TGTGCCACCCGAGGGACAGCTCAAGAGACCCAGTACTTC.

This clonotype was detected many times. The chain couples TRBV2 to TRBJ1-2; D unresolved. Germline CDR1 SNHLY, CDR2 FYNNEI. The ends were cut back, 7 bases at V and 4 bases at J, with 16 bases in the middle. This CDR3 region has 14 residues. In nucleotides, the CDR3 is TGTGCCAGCATTCTCGACCAATCCTCCTATGGCTACACCTTC. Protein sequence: CASILDQSSYGYTF.

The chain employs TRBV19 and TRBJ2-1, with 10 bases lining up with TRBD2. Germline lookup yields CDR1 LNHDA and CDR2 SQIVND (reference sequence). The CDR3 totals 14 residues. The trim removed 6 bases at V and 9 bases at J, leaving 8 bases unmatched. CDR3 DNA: TGTGCCAGTAGGCAGCAAGCGGGAGGGGGTGAGCAGTTCTTC. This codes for CASRQQAGGGEQFF.

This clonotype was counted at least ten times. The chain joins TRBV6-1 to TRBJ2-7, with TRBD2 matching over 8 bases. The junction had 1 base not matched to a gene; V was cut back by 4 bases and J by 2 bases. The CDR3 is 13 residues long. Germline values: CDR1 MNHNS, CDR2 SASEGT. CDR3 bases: TGTGCCAGCAGTGTCGGGGGGGCCTACGAGCAGTACTTC. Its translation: CASSVGGAYEQYF.

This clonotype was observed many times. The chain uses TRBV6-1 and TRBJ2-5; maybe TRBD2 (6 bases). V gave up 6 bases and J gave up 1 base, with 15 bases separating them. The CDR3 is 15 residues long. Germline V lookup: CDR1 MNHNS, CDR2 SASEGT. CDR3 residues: CASSELRGSQETQYF. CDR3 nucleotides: TGTGCCAGCAGCGAATTACGGGGGTCCCAAGAGACCCAGTACTTC.